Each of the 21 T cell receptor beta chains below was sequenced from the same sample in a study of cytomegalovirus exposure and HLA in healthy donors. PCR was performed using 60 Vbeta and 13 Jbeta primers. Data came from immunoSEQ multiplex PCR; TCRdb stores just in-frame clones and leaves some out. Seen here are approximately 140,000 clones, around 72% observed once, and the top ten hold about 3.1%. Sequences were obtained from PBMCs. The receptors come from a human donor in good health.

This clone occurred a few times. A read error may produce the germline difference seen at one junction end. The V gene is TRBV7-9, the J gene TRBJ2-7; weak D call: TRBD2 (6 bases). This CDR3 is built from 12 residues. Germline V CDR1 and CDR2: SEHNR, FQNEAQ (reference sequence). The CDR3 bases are TGTTCCAGCAGCTTATTAAGCGGGGAGCAGTACTTC. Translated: CSSSLLSGEQYF. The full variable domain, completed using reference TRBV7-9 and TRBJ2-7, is DTGVSQNPRHKITKRGQNVTFRCDPISEHNRLYWYRQTLGQGPEFLTYFQNEAQLEKSRLLSDRFSAERPKGSFSTLEIQRTEQGDSAMYLCSSSLLSGEQYFGPGTRLTVT.

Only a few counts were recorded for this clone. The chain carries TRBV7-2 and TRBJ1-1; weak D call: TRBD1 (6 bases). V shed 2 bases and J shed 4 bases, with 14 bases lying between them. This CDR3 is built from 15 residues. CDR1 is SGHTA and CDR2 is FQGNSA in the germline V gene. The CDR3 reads CASSLKQGGGTEAFF. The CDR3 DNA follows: TGTGCCAGCAGCTTAAAGCAGGGAGGGGGCACTGAAGCTTTCTTT.

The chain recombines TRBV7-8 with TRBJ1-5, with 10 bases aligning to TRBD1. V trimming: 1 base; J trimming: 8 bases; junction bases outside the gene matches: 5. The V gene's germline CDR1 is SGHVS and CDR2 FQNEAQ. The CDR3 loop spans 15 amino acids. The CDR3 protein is CASSLVWDRGKPQHF. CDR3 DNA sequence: TGTGCCAGCAGCTTAGTATGGGACAGGGGAAAGCCCCAGCATTTT. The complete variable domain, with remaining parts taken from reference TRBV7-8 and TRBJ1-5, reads GAGVSQSPRYKVAKRGQDVALRCDPISGHVSLFWYQQALGQGPEFLTYFQNEAQLDKSGLPSDRFFAERPEGSVSTLKIQRTQQEDSAVYLCASSLVWDRGKPQHFGDGTRLSIL.

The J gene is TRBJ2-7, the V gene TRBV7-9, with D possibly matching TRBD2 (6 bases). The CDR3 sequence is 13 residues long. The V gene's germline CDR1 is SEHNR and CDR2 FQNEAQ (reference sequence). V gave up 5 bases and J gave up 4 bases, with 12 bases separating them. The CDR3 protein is CASSAGLTYEQYF. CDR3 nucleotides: TGTGCCAGCAGCGCGGGACTGACGTACGAGCAGTACTTC.

CDR3 DNA sequence: TGCGCCAGCAGCCAACGACTAGCGGGGGGGACCCAAGATACGCAGTATTTT. Translating gives CASSQRLAGGTQDTQYF. The chain joins TRBV4-3 to TRBJ2-3; 14 nucleotides line up with TRBD2. J lost 5 bases, V lost 2 bases, and 6 bases had no gene match. The CDR3 covers 17 residues. The germline gives CDR1 LGHNA, CDR2 YSLEER.

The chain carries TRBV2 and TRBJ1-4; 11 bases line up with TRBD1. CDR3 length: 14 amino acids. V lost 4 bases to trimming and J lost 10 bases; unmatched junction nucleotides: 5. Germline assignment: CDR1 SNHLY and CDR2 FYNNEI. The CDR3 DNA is TGTGCCAGCAGTGGGACAGGGGGCGCAGGAAAACTGTTTTTT. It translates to CASSGTGGAGKLFF.

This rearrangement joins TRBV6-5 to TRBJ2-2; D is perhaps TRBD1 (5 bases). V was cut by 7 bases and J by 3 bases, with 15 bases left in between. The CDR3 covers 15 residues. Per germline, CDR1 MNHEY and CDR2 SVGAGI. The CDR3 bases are TGTGCCAGCAAGAATGGGGCCGTGCACACCGGGGAGCTGTTTTTT. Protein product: CASKNGAVHTGELFF.

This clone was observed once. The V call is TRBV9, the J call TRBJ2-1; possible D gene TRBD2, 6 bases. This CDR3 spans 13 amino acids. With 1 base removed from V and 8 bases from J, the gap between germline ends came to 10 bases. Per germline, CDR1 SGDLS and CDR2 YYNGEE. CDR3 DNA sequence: TGTGCCAGCAGCGTATCGGAGGGCGATGAGCAGTTCTTC. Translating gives CASSVSEGDEQFF.

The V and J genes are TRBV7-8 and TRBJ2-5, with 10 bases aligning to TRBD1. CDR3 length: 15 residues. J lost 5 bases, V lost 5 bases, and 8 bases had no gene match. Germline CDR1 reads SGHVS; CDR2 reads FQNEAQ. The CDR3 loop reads CASSGTGASWETQYF. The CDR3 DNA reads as TGTGCCAGCAGCGGGACAGGGGCCAGTTGGGAGACCCAGTACTTC.

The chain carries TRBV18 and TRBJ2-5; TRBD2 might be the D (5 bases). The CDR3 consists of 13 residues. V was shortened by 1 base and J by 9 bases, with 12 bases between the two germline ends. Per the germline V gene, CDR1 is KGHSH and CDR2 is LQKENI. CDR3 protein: CASSPLGKMAQYF. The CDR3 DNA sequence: TGTGCCAGCTCACCACTCGGGAAGATGGCCCAGTACTTC.

CDR3 in DNA: TGTGCCAGCAGTCCTAACGGACTAGCGGGAGTTTTCAAGCAGTACTTC. Amino acid sequence: CASSPNGLAGVFKQYF. The chain is built from TRBV27 and TRBJ2-5, with 13 bases aligning to TRBD2. CDR3 length: 16 amino acids. Germline assignment: CDR1 MNHEY and CDR2 SMNVEV (reference sequence). J lost 11 bases, V lost 5 bases, and 14 bases had no gene match.

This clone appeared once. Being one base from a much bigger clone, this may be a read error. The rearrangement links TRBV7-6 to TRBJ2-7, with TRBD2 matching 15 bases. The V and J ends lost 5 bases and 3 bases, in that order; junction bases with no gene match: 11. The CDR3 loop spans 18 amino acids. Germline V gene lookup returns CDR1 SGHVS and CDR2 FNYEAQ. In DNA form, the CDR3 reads TGTGCCAGCAGCCTAAAGGGACTAGCGGGAGGTTACCTCTACGAGCAGTACTTC. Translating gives CASSLKGLAGGYLYEQYF. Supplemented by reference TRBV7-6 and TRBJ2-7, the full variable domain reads GAGVSQSPRYKVTKRGQDVALRCDPISGHVSLYWYRQALGQGPEFLTYFNYEAQQDKSGLPNDRFSAERPEGSISTLTIQRTEQRDSAMYRCASSLKGLAGGYLYEQYFGPGTRLTVT.

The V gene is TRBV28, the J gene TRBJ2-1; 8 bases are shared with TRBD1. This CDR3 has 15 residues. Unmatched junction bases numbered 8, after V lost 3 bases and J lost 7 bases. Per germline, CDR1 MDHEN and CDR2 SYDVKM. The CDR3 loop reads CASSFWTGNDNEQFF. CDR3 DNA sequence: TGTGCCAGCAGTTTTTGGACAGGGAATGATAATGAGCAGTTCTTC.

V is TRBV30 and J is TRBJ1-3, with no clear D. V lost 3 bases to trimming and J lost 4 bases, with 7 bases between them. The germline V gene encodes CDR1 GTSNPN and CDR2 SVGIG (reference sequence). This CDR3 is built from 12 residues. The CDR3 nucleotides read TGTGCCTGGAGCCCATTGGGAAACACCATATATTTT. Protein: CAWSPLGNTIYF.

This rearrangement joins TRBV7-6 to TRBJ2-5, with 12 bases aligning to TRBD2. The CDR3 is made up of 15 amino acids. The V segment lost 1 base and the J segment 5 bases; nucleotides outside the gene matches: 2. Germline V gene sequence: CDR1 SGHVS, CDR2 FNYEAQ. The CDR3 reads CASSLGTSGVETQYF. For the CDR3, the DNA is TGTGCCAGCAGCTTAGGGACTAGCGGGGTTGAGACCCAGTACTTC.

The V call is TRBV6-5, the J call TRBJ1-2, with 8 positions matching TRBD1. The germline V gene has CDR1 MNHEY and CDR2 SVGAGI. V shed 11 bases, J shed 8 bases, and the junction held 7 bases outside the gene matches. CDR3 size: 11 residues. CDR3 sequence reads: CAAQGAGGYTF. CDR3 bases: TGTGCCGCCCAGGGGGCCGGAGGCTACACCTTC.

CDR3 sequence: CASSQDLRGTRGGQYF. CDR3 bases: TGTGCCAGCAGCCAAGATTTAAGGGGGACTAGAGGAGGGCAGTACTTC. The rearrangement links TRBV4-2 to TRBJ2-7, with 8 bases matching TRBD2. V shed 0 bases, J shed 9 bases, and the junction held 13 bases outside the gene matches. This CDR3 has 16 residues. Germline-derived CDR1 and CDR2 are LGHNA and YNFKEQ.

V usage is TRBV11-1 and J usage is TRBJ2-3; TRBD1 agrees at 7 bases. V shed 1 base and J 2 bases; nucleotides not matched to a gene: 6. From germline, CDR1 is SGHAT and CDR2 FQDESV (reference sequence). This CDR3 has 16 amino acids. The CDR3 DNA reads TGTGCCAGCAGCTTAGGCCGGGACAGTTTCACAGATACGCAGTATTTT. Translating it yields CASSLGRDSFTDTQYF.

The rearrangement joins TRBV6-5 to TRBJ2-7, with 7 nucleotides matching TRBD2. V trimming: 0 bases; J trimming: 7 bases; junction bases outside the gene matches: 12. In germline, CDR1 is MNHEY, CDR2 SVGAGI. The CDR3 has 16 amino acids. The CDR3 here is CASSYSGGLVLREQYF. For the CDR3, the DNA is TGTGCCAGCAGTTACTCGGGCGGACTAGTGCTGCGGGAGCAGTACTTC.

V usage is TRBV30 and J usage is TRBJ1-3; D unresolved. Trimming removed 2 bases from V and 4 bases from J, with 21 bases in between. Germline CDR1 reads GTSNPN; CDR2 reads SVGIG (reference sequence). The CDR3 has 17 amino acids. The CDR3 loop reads CAWSPFIDSRSGNTIYF. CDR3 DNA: TGTGCCTGGAGTCCCTTCATAGACTCCAGAAGCGGAAACACCATATATTTT.

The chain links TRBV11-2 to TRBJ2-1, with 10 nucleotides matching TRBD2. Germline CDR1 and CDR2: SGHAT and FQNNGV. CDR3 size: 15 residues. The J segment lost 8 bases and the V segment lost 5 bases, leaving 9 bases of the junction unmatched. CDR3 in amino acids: CASSTTSGKVYEQFF. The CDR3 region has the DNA TGTGCCAGCAGCACCACTAGCGGGAAAGTCTATGAGCAGTTCTTC.